The 10 T cell receptor beta chains reported below all come from one sample, sequenced in a study of long-term antiretroviral therapy in people with HIV. At survey level, the immunoSEQ assay was run in its v3.0 version. Measured with immunoSEQ multiplex PCR; TCRdb has only the in-frame clones, and not every one. The data show nearly 20,000 clones, 80% seen once. This specimen consisted of unsorted PBMCs, obtained 0.2 years after starting antiretroviral therapy. All receptors come from a woman aged 40-49 years with HIV.

This clone was detected once. This chain uses TRBV6-5 with TRBJ2-2, with 10 bases aligning to TRBD1. The CDR3 covers 15 residues. Germline V CDR1 and CDR2: MNHEY, SVGAGI. The junction had 8 bases not matched to a gene; V was cut back by 6 bases and J by 7 bases. Here the CDR3 reads CASSETGGAGGELFF. As DNA, the CDR3 is TGTGCCAGCAGCGAGACAGGGGGCGCGGGCGGGGAGCTGTTTTTT.

On this clone itself: This may arise from a read error, as a much more abundant clone is one base away. The chain recombines TRBV28 with TRBJ2-7, with D hard to call. CDR3 length: 12 residues. In germline, CDR1 is MDHEN, CDR2 SYDVKM. Between the trimmed V and J ends, which lost 5 bases and 0 bases, there was a span of 5 bases. CDR3 nucleotide sequence: TGTGCCAGCAGTGTGAGCTCCTACGAGCAGTACTTC. Residues: CASSVSSYEQYF.

The rearrangement uses TRBV5-4 and TRBJ2-1, with TRBD2 identical over 13 bases. The J segment lost 9 bases and the V segment lost 9 bases, leaving 6 bases of the junction unmatched. The CDR3 covers 13 residues. CDR1 SGHNT and CDR2 YYREEE come from the germline V gene (reference sequence). CDR3 residues: CAIRTSGGLEQFF. Here the CDR3 DNA reads TGTGCCATCCGGACTAGCGGGGGTCTTGAGCAGTTCTTC.

The genes are TRBV6-5 and TRBJ1-5; possibly TRBD1 for D (5 bases). The CDR3 is 15 residues long. The germline CDR1 and CDR2 sequences are MNHEY and SVGAGI. The V end lost 4 bases, the J end lost 2 bases, and 12 bases lay between the germline ends. Here the CDR3 reads CASSSSGGGNQPQHF. The DNA of the CDR3 is TGTGCCAGCAGTTCTAGCGGGGGTGGCAATCAGCCCCAGCATTTT.

V is TRBV5-4 and J is TRBJ1-2; D may be TRBD1 (5 bases). The V gene's germline CDR1 is SGHNT and CDR2 YYREEE (reference sequence). Trimming cost V 0 bases and J 5 bases, with 14 bases left between them. CDR3 length: 15 amino acids. The CDR3 DNA follows: TGTGCCAGCAGCTTGGTCGGGGGGGTGCAGTATGGCTACACCTTC. This sequence encodes CASSLVGGVQYGYTF.

The chain recombines TRBV10-3 with TRBJ2-7; no definite D call. Germline V gives CDR1 ENHRY, CDR2 SYGVKD. Deletions cut 8 bases from V and 3 bases from J, with 14 bases between. The CDR3 extends over 13 amino acids. CDR3 DNA: TGTGCCATCGCCCCCGTAAGGTACTACGAGCAGTACTTC. Translated, it gives CAIAPVRYYEQYF.

The chain has TRBV5-1 and TRBJ2-1; 9 bases line up with TRBD1. Losses at the gene ends were 0 bases for V and 10 bases for J; bases not matched to a gene: 17. Germline assignment: CDR1 SGHRS and CDR2 YFSETQ. This CDR3 has 18 residues. CDR3: CASSLGLLRDRASGEQFF. The CDR3 DNA follows: TGCGCCAGCAGCTTGGGCCTGCTCCGGGACAGGGCGTCCGGGGAGCAGTTCTTC. The full variable domain, its missing parts supplied by reference TRBV5-1 and TRBJ2-1, is KAGVTQTPRYLIKTRGQQVTLSCSPISGHRSVSWYQQTPGQGLQFLFEYFSETQRNKGNFPGRFSGRQFSNSRSEMNVSTLELGDSALYLCASSLGLLRDRASGEQFFGPGTRLTVL.

The chain links TRBV7-2 to TRBJ1-1; D remains unclear. V lost 8 bases and J 6 bases, leaving 4 bases between the germline ends. The CDR3 covers 9 residues. CDR1 is SGHTA, CDR2 FQGNSA, per germline. CDR3 nucleotides: TGTGCCAGCGGTGCTGAAGCTTTCTTT. Protein sequence: CASGAEAFF.

This sequence joins TRBV18 and TRBJ2-3; 9 positions match TRBD2. V shed 3 bases and J 7 bases; nucleotides not matched to a gene: 11. The CDR3 runs 16 residues. CDR1 is KGHSH, CDR2 LQKENI, per germline. The DNA of the CDR3 is TGTGCCAGCTCACCTATAGCGGGGGCCCGGGAAAATACGCAGTATTTT. This translates into CASSPIAGARENTQYF.

The genes are TRBV9 and TRBJ1-6; 8 bases match TRBD1. Germline V gene data show CDR1 as SGDLS and CDR2 as YYNGEE. This CDR3 is 13 amino acids long. Unmatched junction bases numbered 2, after V lost 3 bases and J lost 9 bases. CDR3 coding DNA: TGTGCCAGCAGCGGACAGGGGTTTTCACCCCTCCACTTT. This encodes CASSGQGFSPLHF.